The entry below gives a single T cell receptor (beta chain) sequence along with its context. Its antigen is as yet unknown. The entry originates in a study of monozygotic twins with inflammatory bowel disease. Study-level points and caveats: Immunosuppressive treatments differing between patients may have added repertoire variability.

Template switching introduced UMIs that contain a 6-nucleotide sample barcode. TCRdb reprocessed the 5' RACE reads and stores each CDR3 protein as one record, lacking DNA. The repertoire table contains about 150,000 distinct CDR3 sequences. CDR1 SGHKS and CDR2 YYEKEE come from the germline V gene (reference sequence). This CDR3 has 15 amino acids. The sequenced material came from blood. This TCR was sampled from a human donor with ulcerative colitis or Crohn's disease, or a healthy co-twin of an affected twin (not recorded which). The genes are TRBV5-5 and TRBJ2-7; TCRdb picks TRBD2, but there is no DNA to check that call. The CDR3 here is CASSILAGELRAEYF.